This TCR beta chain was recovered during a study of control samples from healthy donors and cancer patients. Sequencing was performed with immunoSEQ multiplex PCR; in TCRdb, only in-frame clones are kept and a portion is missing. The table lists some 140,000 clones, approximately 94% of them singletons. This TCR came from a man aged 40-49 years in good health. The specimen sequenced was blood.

This CDR3 is CASSPDRVANTEAFF. The CDR3 nucleotides are TGTGCCAGCAGTCCGGACAGGGTAGCGAACACTGAAGCTTTCTTT. The V call is TRBV2, the J call TRBJ1-1, with 8 bases aligning to TRBD1. V dropped 5 bases and J dropped 1; count of bases not matched to a gene: 6. Per germline, CDR1 SNHLY and CDR2 FYNNEI. The CDR3 is made up of 15 amino acids.